One and the same sample provided the 16 T cell receptor beta chains below, sequenced in a study of human T cells and chemical hapten exposure. Stated time point: pre-sensitization, week 0. Described treatment: therapeutic diphenylcyclopropenone sensitization with weekly scalp DPC. MiXCR was run by TCRdb on the RACE reads, yielding one entry per CDR3 protein. The table includes approximately 260,000 distinct CDR3 sequences, over 8% detected once. This sample comprised whole blood, obtained in connection with sensitization to the hapten diphenylcyclopropenone (DPC). The source of these receptors is a woman in her forties with alopecia areata. Some clones in this sample may be carry-over from other donors' samples.

This clonotype was counted at least ten times. The gene calls are TRBV28 and TRBJ1-5; D unclear. Germline-derived CDR1 and CDR2 are MDHEN and SYDVKM. V lost 6 bases to trimming and J lost 5 bases, with 8 bases between them. The CDR3 is made up of 12 amino acids. The chain's CDR3 is CASSFSDQPQHF. CDR3 nucleotide sequence: TGTGCCAGCAGCTTCAGTGATCAGCCCCAGCATTTT. The variable domain in full, completed from reference TRBV28 and TRBJ1-5, reads DVKVTQSSRYLVKRTGEKVFLECVQDMDHENMFWYRQDPGLGLRLIYFSYDVKMKEKGDIPEGYSVSREKKERFSLILESASTNQTSMYLCASSFSDQPQHFGDGTRLSIL.

The chain links TRBV29-1 to TRBJ1-1; D not resolved. Trimming cost V 2 bases and J 6 bases, with 13 bases left between them. The CDR3 is made up of 13 amino acids. The V gene's germline CDR1 is SQVTM and CDR2 ANQGSEA. Written as DNA, the CDR3 is TGCAGCGTTGAATCCCCGCAGGACGCTGAAGCTTTCTTT. It is translated as CSVESPQDAEAFF.

There are many counts of this clonotype. The chain recombines TRBV28 with TRBJ2-2; 8 nucleotides agree with TRBD2. The V gene's germline CDR1 is MDHEN and CDR2 SYDVKM. The CDR3 has 12 residues. Losses at the gene ends were 10 bases for V and 6 bases for J; bases not matched to a gene: 4. The CDR3 sequence: CAIREGAGELFF. The CDR3 DNA reads TGTGCCATCCGGGAGGGAGCCGGGGAGCTGTTTTTT.

This clonotype was seen a few times. The chain joins TRBV12-3 or TRBV12-4 to TRBJ2-2; a weak D match, TRBD2 (5 bases). The V and J ends lost 6 bases and 0 bases respectively, with 11 bases between them. The CDR3 has 15 residues. The CDR3 coding sequence is TGTGCCAGCAGCACCGGGGTTTCGAACACCGGGGAGCTGTTTTTT. Its protein is CASSTGVSNTGELFF.

This clonotype was counted at least ten times. The chain is built from TRBV6-5 and TRBJ2-1, with 14 bases lining up with TRBD2. This CDR3 is built from 15 residues. Germline CDR1 reads MNHEY; CDR2 reads SVGAGI. The V segment lost 5 bases and the J segment 9 bases; nucleotides outside the gene matches: 6. The CDR3 spells CASSGGLAGAVEQFF. CDR3 nucleotide sequence: TGTGCCAGCAGTGGGGGACTAGCGGGGGCCGTTGAGCAGTTCTTC.

This clonotype was detected a few times. In nucleotides, the CDR3 is TGCAGTGCTAGACTAGCGGGGTCCACCGGGGAGCTGTTTTTT. Protein product: CSARLAGSTGELFF. V usage is TRBV20-1 and J usage is TRBJ2-2, with 9 bases identical to TRBD2. The CDR3 runs to 14 residues. CDR1 and CDR2 from the germline V gene are DFQATT and SNEGSKA (reference sequence). Trimming removed 2 bases from V and 4 bases from J; junction bases left unmatched: 2.

This clonotype was seen at least ten times. This sequence joins TRBV28 and TRBJ2-5; 9 nucleotides align to TRBD1. This CDR3 region has 18 residues. Germline V lookup: CDR1 MDHEN, CDR2 SYDVKM. The J segment lost 0 bases and the V segment lost 4 bases, leaving 12 bases of the junction unmatched. For the CDR3, the DNA is TGTGCCAGCAGTTCCAATTCCGGGACAGGGACGTACCAAGAGACCCAGTACTTC. Translation: CASSSNSGTGTYQETQYF.

There are a few counts of this clonotype. V gene TRBV24-1 combines with J gene TRBJ2-2, with 10 bases matching TRBD2. J lost 3 bases, V lost 5 bases, and 14 bases had no gene match. This CDR3 has 19 amino acids. Germline V gene data show CDR1 as KGHDR and CDR2 as SFDVKD. CDR3 DNA sequence: TGTGCCACCAGTGGCCCTGTAGGTCTAGCGGGAGTACACACCGGGGAGCTGTTTTTT. Residues: CATSGPVGLAGVHTGELFF.

This clonotype occurred many times. The J gene is TRBJ2-5, the V gene TRBV5-1; D unclear. The CDR3 runs 13 residues. V was trimmed by 0 bases and J by 3 bases, leaving 6 bases between them. Germline CDR1 reads SGHRS; CDR2 reads YFSETQ. CDR3 residues: CASSLVGEETQYF. The CDR3 DNA is TGCGCCAGCAGCTTGGTTGGGGAAGAGACCCAGTACTTC.

This rearrangement joins TRBV5-1 to TRBJ1-1, with 9 bases that match TRBD1. The CDR3 totals 14 residues. Germline V gives CDR1 SGHRS, CDR2 YFSETQ. The V segment lost 4 bases and the J segment 6 bases; nucleotides outside the gene matches: 7. CDR3 sequence (DNA): TGCGCCAGCAGCCCGGGACAGGGAGGTTCTGAAGCTTTCTTT. It encodes CASSPGQGGSEAFF.

This clonotype has just a few counts. J is TRBJ2-1 and V is TRBV20-1; D perhaps matches TRBD2 (5 bases). CDR1 and CDR2 from the germline V gene are DFQATT and SNEGSKA (reference sequence). The CDR3 consists of 14 residues. V lost 6 bases, J lost 4 bases, and 16 bases lay in between. CDR3 sequence reads: CSAPNVGAYNEQFF. In DNA form, the CDR3 reads TGCAGTGCCCCGAACGTGGGAGCTTACAATGAGCAGTTCTTC.

In its sample, this clonotype was seen a few times. J is TRBJ2-1 and V is TRBV6-2 or TRBV6-3; TRBD2 matches 13 bases. The CDR3 has 16 amino acids. J gave up 3 bases and V 4 bases, and 3 bases lay outside the gene matches. CDR1 and CDR2 (germline): MNHEY, SVGEGT. CDR3 amino acids: CASSSRTSGSYNEQFF. The CDR3 bases are TGTGCCAGCAGTTCCCGGACTAGCGGGAGCTACAATGAGCAGTTCTTC.

This clonotype has more than one count but fewer than ten. The chain employs TRBV2 and TRBJ1-6, with TRBD1 identical over 9 bases. Losses at the gene ends were 6 bases for V and 7 bases for J; bases not matched to a gene: 4. The CDR3 sequence is 14 residues long. Per germline, CDR1 SNHLY and CDR2 FYNNEI. The CDR3 DNA reads TGTGCCAGCAGAATTGACAGGGGGAATTCACCCCTCCACTTT. Protein product: CASRIDRGNSPLHF.

The chain has TRBV24-1 and TRBJ2-1, with TRBD2 identical over 9 bases. This CDR3 is built from 16 residues. Germline assignment: CDR1 KGHDR and CDR2 SFDVKD. V lost 4 bases to trimming and J lost 2 bases; unmatched junction nucleotides: 5. The CDR3 loop reads CATSDLTSGAYNEQFF. The CDR3, as DNA: TGTGCCACCAGTGACCTGACTAGCGGTGCCTACAATGAGCAGTTCTTC.

This chain joins TRBV6-2 or TRBV6-3 and TRBJ2-1; possibly TRBD1 for D (5 bases). Looked up from germline, CDR1 is MNHEY and CDR2 is SVGEGT. Trimming took 6 bases from V and 0 from J, leaving 15 bases between them. The CDR3 covers 16 residues. CDR3 nucleotide sequence: TGTGCCAGCAGCCAAGGGGCTCCCATCTCCTACAATGAGCAGTTCTTC. This translates into CASSQGAPISYNEQFF.

This clonotype was observed a few times. The J gene is TRBJ2-7, the V gene TRBV7-9, with 10 bases identical to TRBD2. This CDR3 comprises 17 residues. V lost 2 bases, J lost 3 bases, and 10 bases stayed unmatched. From germline, CDR1 is SEHNR and CDR2 FQNEAQ (reference sequence). The CDR3 DNA reads TGTGCCAGCAGCTTAAATGCGGCTAGCGGGAGTTTCTACGAGCAGTACTTC. Its protein product is CASSLNAASGSFYEQYF.